This TCR beta chain was obtained from a study of CD4 T cells in relation to SARS-CoV-2 and coronaviruses. Study background: PBMCs were cultured with antigen for about eleven days before TCR beta sequencing. Controls used an HIV-1 Nef peptide pool or no peptide. The HLA restriction of the shared crossreactive spike epitopes was mapped.

Points on this clone: The antigen is unknown.

Trimming stripped 1 base from V and 3 bases from J, with 17 bases between. Germline loops: CDR1 LGHDT, CDR2 YNNKEL (reference sequence). The CDR3 is 17 amino acids. Sequenced by immunoSEQ multiplex PCR; TCRdb stores in-frame clones only, minus some. The sample has 27,000 or so clones, 73% seen once. The unexposed donors gave CD4+ T cells in about 2011-2019, prior to COVID-19. After 10 to 11 days of culture, CD4+ T cells were isolated. Unexposed-donor CD4+ T cells were probed with SARS-CoV-2 S/N and four cold-coronavirus spikes, cells permitting. The specimen sequenced was CD4+ T cells from PBMCs, cultured in vitro. The TCR comes from a human donor in good health. J is TRBJ2-3 and V is TRBV3-1 (or the pseudogene TRBV3-2), with D possibly TRBD2 on 6 matching bases. CDR3 sequence: CASSQGETGVFTDTQYF. The CDR3 nucleotides read TGTGCCAGCAGCCAAGGTGAAACGGGAGTGTTTACAGATACGCAGTATTTT.